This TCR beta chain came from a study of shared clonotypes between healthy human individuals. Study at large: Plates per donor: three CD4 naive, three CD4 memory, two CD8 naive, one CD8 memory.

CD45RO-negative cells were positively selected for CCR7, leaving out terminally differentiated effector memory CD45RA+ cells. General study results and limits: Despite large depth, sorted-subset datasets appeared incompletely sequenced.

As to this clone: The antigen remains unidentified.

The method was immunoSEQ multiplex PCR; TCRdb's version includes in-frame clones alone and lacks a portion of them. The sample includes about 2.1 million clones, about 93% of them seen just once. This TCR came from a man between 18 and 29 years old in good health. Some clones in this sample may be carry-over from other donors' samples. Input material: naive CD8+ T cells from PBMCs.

For the CDR3, the DNA is TGTGCCAGCAGGGGATACGGACAGAACTCCTACGAGCAGTACTTC. This gives the protein CASRGYGQNSYEQYF. V usage is TRBV27 and J usage is TRBJ2-7; D may be TRBD1 (6 bases). The germline CDR1 and CDR2 sequences are MNHEY and SMNVEV (reference sequence). V lost 6 bases, J lost 0 bases, and 15 bases lay in between. The CDR3 has 15 amino acids.